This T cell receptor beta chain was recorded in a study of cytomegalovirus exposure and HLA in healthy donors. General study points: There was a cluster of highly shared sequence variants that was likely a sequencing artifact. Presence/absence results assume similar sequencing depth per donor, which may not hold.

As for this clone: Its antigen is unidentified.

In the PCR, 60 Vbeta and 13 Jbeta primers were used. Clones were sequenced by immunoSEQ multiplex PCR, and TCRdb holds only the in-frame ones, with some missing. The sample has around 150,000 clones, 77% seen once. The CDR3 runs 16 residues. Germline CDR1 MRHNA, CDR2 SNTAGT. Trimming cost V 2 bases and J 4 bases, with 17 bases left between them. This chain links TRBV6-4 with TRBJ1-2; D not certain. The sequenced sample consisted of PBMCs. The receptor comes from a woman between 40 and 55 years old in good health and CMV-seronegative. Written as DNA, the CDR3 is TGTGCCAGCAGTGACCGGCTGGCGGGCGGGAGCTATGGCTACACCTTC. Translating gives CASSDRLAGGSYGYTF.